The 9 T cell receptor beta chains below come from one sample, sequenced in a study of glioma-infiltrating T cells after dendritic cell vaccination. The repertoire was sequenced with immunoSEQ multiplex PCR; TCRdb's copy has only in-frame clones and lacks some. This table has 91,000 or so clones, more than 70% appearing once. Time point defined: after dendritic cell vaccination, including at tumor progression/relapse. The sample here was blood, taken after dendritic cell vaccination. All receptors derive from a human donor with glioblastoma.

The chain recombines TRBV5-4 with TRBJ1-2; D may be TRBD1 (6 bases). Between the trimmed V and J ends, which lost 1 base and 4 bases, there was a span of 11 bases. This CDR3 region has 14 residues. Germline V CDR1 and CDR2: SGHNT, YYREEE (reference sequence). CDR3 nucleotides: TGTGCCAGCAGCTTGATGGGGGCGGGCTATGGCTACACCTTC. It is translated as CASSLMGAGYGYTF.

The chain has TRBV5-1 and TRBJ2-7; 9 bases align to TRBD1. Unmatched junction bases numbered 6, after V lost 5 bases and J lost 6 bases. The CDR3 spans 13 residues. The germline CDR1 and CDR2 sequences are SGHRS and YFSETQ. The CDR3 loop is CASRATGGSEQYF. As DNA, the CDR3 is TGCGCCAGCAGAGCGACAGGGGGATCCGAGCAGTACTTC.

V usage is TRBV5-1 and J usage is TRBJ1-1; D may be TRBD1 (6 bases). V dropped 0 bases and J dropped 4 bases, with 13 bases sitting between them. Germline-derived CDR1 and CDR2 are SGHRS and YFSETQ. The CDR3 runs to 15 residues. The CDR3 is CASSLVGGAGTEAFF. In nucleotides, the CDR3 is TGCGCCAGCAGCTTGGTTGGGGGCGCGGGCACTGAAGCTTTCTTT. The full variable domain, completed using reference TRBV5-1 and TRBJ1-1, is KAGVTQTPRYLIKTRGQQVTLSCSPISGHRSVSWYQQTPGQGLQFLFEYFSETQRNKGNFPGRFSGRQFSNSRSEMNVSTLELGDSALYLCASSLVGGAGTEAFFGQGTRLTVV.

This clone was observed a single time. The V call is TRBV5-8, the J call TRBJ1-2; perhaps TRBD1 as D (6 bases). The germline CDR1 and CDR2 sequences are SGHTS and YDEGEE. Trimming cost V 3 bases and J 5 bases, with 17 bases left between them. The CDR3 has 15 residues. The CDR3 sequence: CASSSTGFFGYGYTF. CDR3 nucleotide sequence: TGTGCCAGCAGCTCTACAGGGTTTTTTGGGTATGGCTACACCTTC.

The chain joins TRBV30 to TRBJ1-6, with unresolved D. Germline loops: CDR1 GTSNPN, CDR2 SVGIG (reference sequence). V lost 0 bases and J 2 bases, leaving 8 bases between the germline ends. This CDR3 contains 15 residues. For the CDR3, the DNA is TGTGCCTGGAGTGTCTTGCAGGCCTATAATTCACCCCTCCACTTT. It translates to CAWSVLQAYNSPLHF.

The chain carries TRBV2 and TRBJ2-3; D is ambiguous. Trimming took off 7 bases at V and 4 bases at J, with 12 bases between the two ends. CDR1 SNHLY and CDR2 FYNNEI come from the germline V gene. The CDR3 loop spans 13 amino acids. The CDR3 nucleotides are TGTGCCAGCACCGAGGTCTGGGCAGATACGCAGTATTTT. Its translation is CASTEVWADTQYF.

This chain links TRBV27 with TRBJ2-1; no definite D call. The CDR3 loop spans 14 amino acids. From germline, CDR1 is MNHEY and CDR2 SMNVEV (reference sequence). The V end was cut by 2 bases, the J end by 3 bases, with 8 bases between. CDR3 sequence: CASSLQEGYNEQFF. Written as DNA, the CDR3 is TGTGCCAGCAGTTTACAGGAAGGCTACAATGAGCAGTTCTTC.

The chain links TRBV30 to TRBJ2-3; 8 bases are a match to TRBD2. The CDR3 runs to 14 residues. V gave up 2 bases and J gave up 4 bases; unmatched junction bases: 5. Germline V gene sequence: CDR1 GTSNPN, CDR2 SVGIG (reference sequence). DNA of the CDR3: TGTGCCTGGAGTTGGCGGGAGGTCCCAGATACGCAGTATTTT. Translating gives CAWSWREVPDTQYF. The complete variable domain, with remaining parts taken from reference TRBV30 and TRBJ2-3, reads SQTIHQWPATLVQPVGSPLSLECTVEGTSNPNLYWYRQAAGRGLQLLFYSVGIGQISSEVPQNLSASRPQDRQFILSSKKLLLSDSGFYLCAWSWREVPDTQYFGPGTRLTVL.

The rearrangement joins TRBV10-1 to TRBJ2-7; the D gene is possibly TRBD1 (5 bases). CDR1 and CDR2 from the germline V gene are WNHNN and SYGVQD (reference sequence). This CDR3 spans 14 amino acids. The V gene lost 3 bases and the J gene lost 3 bases, with 12 bases spanning the gap. CDR3 loop: CASSEYRTSYEQYF. CDR3 DNA: TGCGCCAGCAGTGAATACAGGACGAGCTACGAGCAGTACTTC.